Below, 27 T cell receptor beta chains from the same sample are listed, as sequenced in a study of blood T cell repertoires in COVID-19. Assay used: immunoSEQ multiplex PCR; TCRdb lists only in-frame clones, some missing. The table lists 250,000 to 350,000 clones, roughly 87% of them singletons. Sequencing input: peripheral blood. The receptors here all came from a man younger than 30 with active or convalescent COVID-19.

V is TRBV11-3 and J is TRBJ2-3, with a tentative D call TRBD2 (6 bases). The germline V gene encodes CDR1 SGHNT and CDR2 YENEEA. This CDR3 has 18 amino acids. V gave up 3 bases and J gave up 3 bases, with 22 bases separating them. The CDR3 nucleotides are TGTGCCAGCAGCTTTGGGCTTTGGGGGGACCACAAAACAGATACGCAGTATTTT. This sequence encodes CASSFGLWGDHKTDTQYF.

The rearrangement uses TRBV5-1 and TRBJ2-7; 7 bases map to TRBD2. The V and J ends lost 4 bases and 6 bases, in that order; junction bases with no gene match: 7. The germline V gene has CDR1 SGHRS and CDR2 YFSETQ. The CDR3 loop spans 13 amino acids. The CDR3 coding sequence is TGCGCCAGCAGCAGCCGGACTAGTGGCGAGCAGTACTTC. Translated: CASSSRTSGEQYF.

The chain links TRBV5-4 to TRBJ2-5; 9 bases are a match to TRBD1. V shed 4 bases, J shed 4 bases, and the junction held 11 bases outside the gene matches. CDR3 length: 16 residues. In germline, CDR1 is SGHNT, CDR2 YYREEE (reference sequence). CDR3 DNA: TGTGCCAGCAGCCCTCGACGGACAGGGGCCGTAGAGACCCAGTACTTC. It specifies CASSPRRTGAVETQYF.

The chain carries TRBV7-9 and TRBJ2-7; 9 positions match TRBD1. Germline V lookup: CDR1 SEHNR, CDR2 FQNEAQ (reference sequence). V gave up 1 base and J gave up 5 bases; unmatched junction bases: 6. CDR3 length: 15 amino acids. This CDR3 is CASSLGRTGVHEQYF. Here the CDR3 DNA reads TGTGCCAGCAGCTTAGGGCGGACAGGGGTTCACGAGCAGTACTTC. Filled out from reference TRBV7-9 and TRBJ2-7, the complete variable domain reads DTGVSQNPRHKITKRGQNVTFRCDPISEHNRLYWYRQTLGQGPEFLTYFQNEAQLEKSRLLSDRFSAERPKGSFSTLEIQRTEQGDSAMYLCASSLGRTGVHEQYFGPGTRLTVT.

The V and J genes are TRBV19 and TRBJ2-1, with a tentative D call TRBD2 (6 bases). The CDR3 spans 16 residues. Trimming left V 2 bases short and J 4 bases short, with 15 bases between. The germline gives CDR1 LNHDA, CDR2 SQIVND (reference sequence). The CDR3 DNA reads as TGTGCCAGTAGTATAAGTGAGCCGGGAGTATACAATGAGCAGTTCTTC. Protein sequence: CASSISEPGVYNEQFF.

This rearrangement joins TRBV4-1 to TRBJ1-2; D is uncertain. The CDR3 loop spans 14 amino acids. Trimming pared 0 bases from V and 8 bases from J, leaving 13 bases between. Germline CDR1 reads MGHRA; CDR2 reads YSYEKL. The CDR3 DNA follows: TGCGCCAGCAGCCAAGATCGGCTAGCGGGGGGCTACACCTTC. Its protein product is CASSQDRLAGGYTF.

The gene calls are TRBV19 and TRBJ2-1; D perhaps matches TRBD2 (6 bases). V was shortened by 5 bases and J by 9 bases, with 14 bases between the two germline ends. CDR3 length: 13 residues. Germline-derived CDR1 and CDR2 are LNHDA and SQIVND (reference sequence). CDR3 protein: CASSLAGRREQFF. CDR3 nucleotides: TGTGCCAGTAGTCTGGCGGGGAGGCGTGAGCAGTTCTTC.

The sample holds a few counts of this clone. This CDR3 reads CASSARVNTEAFF. The CDR3 DNA sequence: TGTGCCAGCAGTGCCAGGGTTAACACTGAAGCTTTCTTT. The chain has TRBV6-6 and TRBJ1-1; maybe TRBD1 (5 bases). In germline, CDR1 is MNHNY, CDR2 SVGAGI (reference sequence). The CDR3 contains 13 residues. Trimming removed 5 bases from V and 2 bases from J, with 9 bases in between.

The chain recombines TRBV6-5 with TRBJ2-7, with 8 nucleotides matching TRBD1. The CDR3 extends over 15 amino acids. CDR1 is MNHEY and CDR2 is SVGAGI in the germline V gene. The trim removed 8 bases at V and 3 bases at J, leaving 12 bases unmatched. The CDR3 loop is CASRLVQGVHYEQYF. As DNA, the CDR3 is TGTGCCAGCCGTCTCGTACAGGGGGTACACTACGAGCAGTACTTC.

The chain joins TRBV6-1 to TRBJ1-6; D gene uncertain. The CDR3 sequence is 15 residues long. The V and J ends lost 3 bases and 6 bases respectively, with 12 bases between them. Germline V gene sequence: CDR1 MNHNS, CDR2 SASEGT. CDR3 DNA sequence: TGTGCCAGCAGTGATTGGGCTGAGATTAATTCACCCCTCCACTTT. It encodes CASSDWAEINSPLHF.

The sample holds one count of this clone. The chain joins TRBV19 to TRBJ2-2, with 8 bases lining up with TRBD1. The CDR3 is 14 amino acids. V lost 6 bases, J lost 6 bases, and 6 bases stayed unmatched. Germline V gene data show CDR1 as LNHDA and CDR2 as SQIVND (reference sequence). CDR3 sequence (DNA): TGTGCCAGTAGGGGAAAACAGGGGGCCGGGGAGCTGTTTTTT. This gives the protein CASRGKQGAGELFF.

This chain joins TRBV2 and TRBJ1-2; D is perhaps TRBD1 (6 bases). In germline, CDR1 is SNHLY, CDR2 FYNNEI. V was pared by 6 bases and J by 4 bases, with 9 bases between. CDR3 length: 12 amino acids. The CDR3: CASSSDSYGYTF. DNA of the CDR3: TGTGCCAGCAGCTCGGACAGCTATGGCTACACCTTC.

The chain carries TRBV27 and TRBJ2-7; 7 positions agree with TRBD2. This CDR3 spans 13 amino acids. CDR1 and CDR2 (germline): MNHEY, SMNVEV (reference sequence). Germline trimming cut 8 bases from V and 2 bases from J; bases unmatched to any gene: 6. The CDR3 protein is CASWGGGPYEQYF. The CDR3 DNA reads TGTGCCAGCTGGGGGGGTGGCCCCTACGAGCAGTACTTC.

The chain carries TRBV28 and TRBJ1-1; D possibly corresponds to TRBD1 (5 bases). The V and J ends lost 8 bases and 8 bases respectively, with 12 bases between them. CDR3 length: 11 amino acids. Germline CDR1 reads MDHEN; CDR2 reads SYDVKM. In DNA, the CDR3 is TGTGCCAGCCGGACAACCCGGGAAGCTTTCTTT. It specifies CASRTTREAFF.

J is TRBJ2-1 and V is TRBV24-1; TRBD1 agrees at 11 bases. V trimming: 4 bases; J trimming: 7 bases; junction bases outside the gene matches: 8. This CDR3 is 16 amino acids long. Germline CDR1 KGHDR, CDR2 SFDVKD. The chain's CDR3 is CATSDYRTGGLNEQFF. The CDR3 nucleotides read TGTGCCACCAGTGACTATCGGACAGGGGGCCTGAATGAGCAGTTCTTC.

The chain links TRBV18 to TRBJ1-5; D is perhaps TRBD1 (6 bases). This CDR3 region has 15 residues. V was shortened by 2 bases and J by 5 bases, with 13 bases between the two germline ends. Germline values: CDR1 KGHSH, CDR2 LQKENI. CDR3: CASSPMFGGDQPQHF. The DNA for the CDR3 is TGTGCCAGCTCACCAATGTTTGGGGGCGATCAGCCCCAGCATTTT.

The rearrangement uses TRBV7-2 and TRBJ2-7; D is possibly TRBD2 (6 bases). V lost 5 bases, J lost 6 bases, and 11 bases lay in between. Germline V CDR1 and CDR2: SGHTA, FQGNSA. CDR3 size: 12 residues. The CDR3 nucleotides are TGTGCCAGCAGCCCGGCGGGGCGCGAGCAGTACTTC. Translating it yields CASSPAGREQYF. The full variable domain, its missing parts supplied by reference TRBV7-2 and TRBJ2-7, is GAGVSQSPSNKVTEKGKDVELRCDPISGHTALYWYRQSLGQGLEFLIYFQGNSAPDKSGLPSDRFSAERTGGSVSTLTIQRTQQEDSAVYLCASSPAGREQYFGPGTRLTVT.

This CDR3 reads CASSGKGGQHTGELFF. The CDR3 nucleotides read TGTGCCAGCAGCGGCAAGGGAGGGCAACACACCGGGGAGCTGTTTTTT. The chain uses TRBV7-9 and TRBJ2-2; 7 bases match TRBD2. The CDR3 contains 16 residues. CDR1 SEHNR and CDR2 FQNEAQ come from the germline V gene (reference sequence). V shed 5 bases and J 3 bases; nucleotides not matched to a gene: 9.

The V gene is TRBV7-2, the J gene TRBJ2-2, with D uncertain. V lost 5 bases to trimming and J lost 5 bases, with 6 bases between them. The CDR3 runs 12 residues. The germline V gene has CDR1 SGHTA and CDR2 FQGNSA. CDR3 coding DNA: TGTGCCAGCAGCCTACAGACCGGGGAGCTGTTTTTT. This sequence encodes CASSLQTGELFF.

The genes are TRBV27 and TRBJ1-1, with 8 bases identical to TRBD1. The germline CDR1 and CDR2 sequences are MNHEY and SMNVEV (reference sequence). Losses at the gene ends were 2 bases for V and 2 bases for J; bases not matched to a gene: 7. This CDR3 is 16 amino acids long. The CDR3 spells CASSLPGTGINTEAFF. The CDR3 region has the DNA TGTGCCAGCAGTTTACCGGGGACAGGAATAAACACTGAAGCTTTCTTT.

The chain recombines TRBV3-1 (or the pseudogene TRBV3-2) with TRBJ2-5, with D possibly TRBD2 on 6 matching bases. The CDR3 covers 15 residues. V lost 2 bases to trimming and J lost 2 bases, with 12 bases between them. Germline CDR1 reads LGHDT; CDR2 reads YNNKEL (reference sequence). This CDR3 is CASSQIIAVQETQYF. The CDR3 coding sequence is TGTGCCAGCAGCCAAATTATAGCGGTGCAAGAGACCCAGTACTTC.

This clone has a single count. This rearrangement joins TRBV7-9 to TRBJ2-1; TRBD2 matches 10 bases. V shed 6 bases, J shed 4 bases, and the junction held 9 bases outside the gene matches. Germline loops: CDR1 SEHNR, CDR2 FQNEAQ (reference sequence). The CDR3 is 16 residues long. The CDR3 nucleotides read TGTGCCAGCAGGCGACAACTAGCGGGACTTTACAATGAGCAGTTCTTC. Its protein product is CASRRQLAGLYNEQFF. The entire variable domain, with the rest obtained from reference TRBV7-9 and TRBJ2-1, is as follows: DTGVSQNPRHKITKRGQNVTFRCDPISEHNRLYWYRQTLGQGPEFLTYFQNEAQLEKSRLLSDRFSAERPKGSFSTLEIQRTEQGDSAMYLCASRRQLAGLYNEQFFGPGTRLTVL.

This chain links TRBV7-3 with TRBJ2-1; 11 positions match TRBD2. The CDR3 loop spans 16 amino acids. Germline V gene data show CDR1 as SGHTA and CDR2 as FQGTGA. After removal of 6 bases from V and 10 bases from J, the junction contained 14 bases not matched to a gene. The CDR3 sequence: CASSLTGTSGPREQFF. CDR3 coding DNA: TGTGCCAGCAGTCTAACCGGGACTAGCGGCCCTAGGGAGCAGTTCTTC.

Only a few counts were recorded for this clone. The chain joins TRBV9 to TRBJ2-5; 7 bases map to TRBD1. V lost 2 bases and J lost 2; bases outside the gene matches: 3. CDR1 is SGDLS, CDR2 YYNGEE, per germline. The CDR3 spans 14 residues. Here the CDR3 reads CASSVMGQQETQYF. The CDR3 nucleotides read TGTGCCAGCAGCGTGATGGGACAGCAAGAGACCCAGTACTTC.

This chain joins TRBV11-2 and TRBJ1-1; D gene ambiguous. CDR1 is SGHAT, CDR2 FQNNGV, per germline. The CDR3 totals 13 residues. V lost 4 bases and J 6 bases, leaving 12 bases between the germline ends. CDR3 nucleotides: TGTGCCAGCAGCTATCAGACCCGGGCTGAAGCTTTCTTT. Its translation: CASSYQTRAEAFF.

The chain carries TRBV9 and TRBJ2-1; D is unclear. CDR1 and CDR2 (germline): SGDLS, YYNGEE. The V end lost 0 bases, the J end lost 8 bases, and 9 bases lay between the germline ends. This CDR3 is built from 13 residues. The CDR3 loop reads CASSVDHNDEQFF. In nucleotides, the CDR3 is TGTGCCAGCAGCGTAGACCACAACGATGAGCAGTTCTTC.

This clone was picked up one time. The chain is built from TRBV5-4 and TRBJ1-1; 7 positions agree with TRBD1. Losses at the gene ends were 4 bases for V and 1 base for J; bases not matched to a gene: 4. Germline lookup yields CDR1 SGHNT and CDR2 YYREEE (reference sequence). CDR3 length equals 14 residues. CDR3 DNA: TGTGCCAGCAGCGGACAGGTTTCGAACACTGAAGCTTTCTTT. Protein product: CASSGQVSNTEAFF. The whole variable domain, filled in from reference TRBV5-4 and TRBJ1-1, reads ETGVTQSPTHLIKTRGQQVTLRCSSQSGHNTVSWYQQALGQGPQFIFQYYREEENGRGNFPPRFSGLQFPNYSSELNVNALELDDSALYLCASSGQVSNTEAFFGQGTRLTVV.